The rows below give T cell receptor beta chains drawn from one sample of a study of Ad26.COV2.S vaccination and SARS-CoV-2 variants. Assay: immunoSEQ multiplex PCR; the TCRdb copy retains only in-frame clones and omits some. The repertoire holds about 350,000 clones, with about 85% as singletons. The sample was peripheral blood, taken in a trial of Ad26.COV2.S vaccine versus placebo. Source of these receptors: a person between 18 and 59 years old who received the Ad26.COV2.S COVID-19 vaccine or a placebo. CDR3s include the opening cysteine and the closing phenylalanine or tryptophan. Fields, in order: V gene, D gene, J gene, clone size, CDR3 DNA, CDR3 protein. The D gene is left open where the match is weak. The size field is filled for only some rows; it gives once, few, many or a size class.

TRBV18	TRBD2	TRBJ2-1	.	TGTGCCAGCTCACCACCGAATAGCGGGAGTAAAGACGAGCAGTTCTTC	CASSPPNSGSKDEQFF
TRBV19	.	TRBJ1-1	.	TGTGCCAGTAGTAATCAGGGGCTGGGCACTGAAGCTTTCTTT	CASSNQGLGTEAFF
TRBV7-9	.	TRBJ1-4	.	TGTGCCAGCAGCTTACCAGCCGATGAAAAACTGTTTTTT	CASSLPADEKLFF
TRBV12-3/TRBV12-4	.	TRBJ2-7	once	TGTGCCAGCAGCCAGCTAGTAATGAGCGAGCAGTACTTC	CASSQLVMSEQYF
TRBV9	TRBD2	TRBJ2-1	.	TGTGCCAGCAGCAAGGGACTAGCGGGGGCCATGAGCTCCTACAATGAGCAGTTCTTC	CASSKGLAGAMSSYNEQFF
TRBV11-2	TRBD2	TRBJ2-3	.	TGTGCCAGCAGCTTACTAGCGGGGGCATATGATACGCAGTATTTT	CASSLLAGAYDTQYF
TRBV7-7	TRBD2	TRBJ2-1	.	TGTGCCAGCAGCTTACGCGGGGGGCAGACCTACAATGAGCAGTTCTTC	CASSLRGGQTYNEQFF
TRBV6-5	.	TRBJ1-2	.	TGTGCCAGCAGTTACTCCGGCAGACACTATGGCTACACCTTC	CASSYSGRHYGYTF
TRBV6-5	.	TRBJ1-1	few	TGTGCCATCGAAACGGGGTCTACGGACACTGAAGCTTTCTTT	CAIETGSTDTEAFF
TRBV5-1	TRBD2	TRBJ2-7	.	TGCGCCAGCAGCCGCGGGCTAGCGGGGGGCCTGTCCTACGAGCAGTACTTC	CASSRGLAGGLSYEQYF
TRBV7-2	.	TRBJ1-1	few	TGTGCCAGCAGCCCCCACAGGCACACTGAAGCTTTCTTT	CASSPHRHTEAFF
TRBV19	.	TRBJ2-1	.	TGTGCCAGTAGTGTCTCGGGACTGTACAATGAGCAGTTCTTC	CASSVSGLYNEQFF
TRBV14	.	TRBJ2-3	.	TGTGCCAGCAGCCAAGGACGGGCTGTTGGAGATACGCAGTATTTT	CASSQGRAVGDTQYF
TRBV7-2	.	TRBJ2-3	once	TGTGCCAGCAGCTTAGCGCAGGCTAACACAGATACGCAGTATTTT	CASSLAQANTDTQYF
TRBV19	.	TRBJ1-5	.	TGTGCCAGTAGCCCCGCCGCTGGGTCACGCAATCAGCCCCAGCATTTT	CASSPAAGSRNQPQHF
TRBV19	TRBD2	TRBJ2-7	.	TGTGCCAGTAGTATTCCGGGACTAGCGAACTACGAGCAGTACTTC	CASSIPGLANYEQYF
TRBV15	TRBD1	TRBJ1-2	.	TGTGCCACCAGCAGAGATCCTTTGACAGGGATAGGCTACACCTTC	CATSRDPLTGIGYTF
TRBV15	.	TRBJ1-2	.	TGTGCCACCAGCCGAGGGGCCCAGAGAGATGGCTACACCTTC	CATSRGAQRDGYTF
TRBV5-1	.	TRBJ1-1	.	TGCGCCAGCAGTACCCGGGACACGAACACTGAAGCTTTCTTT	CASSTRDTNTEAFF